What follows are 9 T cell receptor beta chains derived from one specimen sequenced in a study of cytomegalovirus exposure and HLA in healthy donors (dated by TCRdb to 2017 to 2019). Library prep was done by the immunoSEQ multiplex PCR assay. The multiplex PCR relied on a mix of 60 forward primers for TCR Vbeta segments and 13 reverse primers for TCR Jbeta segments. TCRdb took this table from immuneACCESS and kept in-frame rearrangements with V and J called. Such tables lack part of the clones; where checked against another copy, unresolved V genes explain under half of the gap, and the rest is unexplained. The sample has 60,000 or so clones on record, 77% of them singletons. Of the sample, around 2.5% is held by the ten largest clones. The sample was PBMCs. The receptors originated from a female donor in good health and CMV-seronegative.

This chain uses TRBV14 with TRBJ1-2; D gene unclear. The CDR3 sequence is 14 residues long. CDR1 is SGHDN and CDR2 is FVKESK in the germline V gene. The ends were cut back, 4 bases at V and 6 bases at J, with 15 bases in the middle. In DNA, the CDR3 is TGTGCCAGCAGCCGCCCGGATAGCATGGATGGCTACACCTTC. Its translation: CASSRPDSMDGYTF.

This clone was seen once. The rearrangement uses TRBV2 and TRBJ2-1, with TRBD1 matching over 10 bases. From germline, CDR1 is SNHLY and CDR2 FYNNEI. Trimming cost V 3 bases and J 13 bases; bases outside gene matches: 6. The CDR3 spans 13 residues. The CDR3 protein is CASSETGGVGQFF. CDR3 nucleotides: TGTGCCAGCAGTGAGACAGGGGGCGTGGGCCAGTTCTTC.

This clone was observed once. This chain connects TRBV25-1 to TRBJ2-7; 7 bases are a match to TRBD1. The CDR3 extends over 14 amino acids. V dropped 6 bases and J dropped 5; count of bases not matched to a gene: 10. Germline CDR1 is MGHDK and CDR2 is SYGVNS. CDR3 loop: CASRKLWTGHEQYF. CDR3 nucleotides: TGTGCCAGCAGAAAACTTTGGACAGGCCACGAGCAGTACTTC.

This clone came up a few times. This chain links TRBV28 with TRBJ2-3; 11 bases align to TRBD1. The V gene's germline CDR1 is MDHEN and CDR2 SYDVKM. The length of the CDR3 is 17 residues. With V trimmed by 5 bases and J by 1 base, 8 bases remained unmatched. The CDR3 coding sequence is TGTGCCAGCAGTCCCGGACAGGGGGCAAGGGGCACAGATACGCAGTATTTT. Translating it yields CASSPGQGARGTDTQYF.

The rearrangement uses TRBV7-2 and TRBJ1-1; 7 bases are a match to TRBD1. The CDR3 runs 16 residues. Germline CDR1 is SGHTA and CDR2 is FQGNSA. V lost 0 bases, J lost 0 bases, and 4 bases stayed unmatched. The DNA for the CDR3 is TGTGCCAGCAGCTTAGCGCAGACAGGGATGAACACTGAAGCTTTCTTT. Protein: CASSLAQTGMNTEAFF.

J is TRBJ2-7 and V is TRBV7-9; tentative D call: TRBD1 (5 bases). With 5 bases removed from V and 3 bases from J, the gap between germline ends came to 11 bases. This CDR3 has 13 residues. Looked up from germline, CDR1 is SEHNR and CDR2 is FQNEAQ (reference sequence). The CDR3 bases are TGTGCCAGCAGCGACGGACAAGTCTACGAGCAGTACTTC. Its protein product is CASSDGQVYEQYF.

This clone was counted a few times. V and J are TRBV25-1 and TRBJ2-2, with D possibly being TRBD2 (6 bases). The CDR3 has 12 residues. The germline V gene has CDR1 MGHDK and CDR2 SYGVNS. Trimming left V 6 bases short and J 6 bases short, with 8 bases between. As DNA, the CDR3 is TGTGCCAGCAGGGAGGGGTCCGGGGAGCTGTTTTTT. Its translation is CASREGSGELFF.

The CDR3 loop is CASSELLGVTGVGYEQYF. CDR3 DNA: TGTGCCAGCAGTGAATTGCTGGGGGTGACAGGGGTGGGCTACGAGCAGTACTTC. This chain links TRBV25-1 with TRBJ2-7; 8 bases match TRBD1. The V and J ends lost 1 base and 3 bases, in that order; junction bases with no gene match: 14. This CDR3 comprises 18 residues. From germline, CDR1 is MGHDK and CDR2 SYGVNS.

This rearrangement joins TRBV18 to TRBJ1-3; 10 bases line up with TRBD1. The length of the CDR3 is 18 residues. Germline V gene sequence: CDR1 KGHSH, CDR2 LQKENI. J gave up 2 bases and V 5 bases, and 12 bases lay outside the gene matches. The CDR3 coding sequence is TGTGCCAGCTCAAGTATCACCGGGACAGGGGAGGCTGGAAACACCATATATTTT. Encoded protein: CASSSITGTGEAGNTIYF.